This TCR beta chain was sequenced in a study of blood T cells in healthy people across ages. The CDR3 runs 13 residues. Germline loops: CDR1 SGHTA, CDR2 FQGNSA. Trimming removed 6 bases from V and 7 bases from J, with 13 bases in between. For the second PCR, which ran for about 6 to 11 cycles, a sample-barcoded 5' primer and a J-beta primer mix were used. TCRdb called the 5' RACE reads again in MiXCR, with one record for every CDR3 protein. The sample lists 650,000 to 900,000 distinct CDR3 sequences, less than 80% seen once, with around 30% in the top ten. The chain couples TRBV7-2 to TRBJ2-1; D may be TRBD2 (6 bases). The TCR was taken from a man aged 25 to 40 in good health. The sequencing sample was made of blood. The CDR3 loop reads CASSLPRGNEQFF. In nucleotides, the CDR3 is TGTGCCAGCAGTCTCCCCCGGGGGAATGAGCAGTTCTTC.